These T cell receptor beta chains were read from a single sample in a study of identifying expanded T cells in peripheral blood. Measured with immunoSEQ multiplex PCR; TCRdb has only the in-frame clones, and not every one. The sample carries roughly 78,000 clones, 75% to 90% recorded once. Sequencing was carried out using blood. The receptor source for this set is a person between 18 and 75 years old in good health. The CDR3 runs from the conserved cysteine through the conserved F or W. D genes are given only for firm matches. The listing skips clone size in some rows; elsewhere it reads once, few, many or a size class.

d_gene: TRBD1
j_gene: TRBJ1-2
v_gene: TRBV2
abundance: NA
CDR3nt: TGTGCCAGCAGCGGACAGGGAACCCCGCTCGGGACCTTC
CDR3aa: CASSGQGTPLGTF

d_gene: TRBD2
j_gene: TRBJ2-5
v_gene: TRBV28
abundance: NA
CDR3nt: TGTGCCAGCAAAACCGGGACTAGCGGGAGGCGTCAAGAGACCCAGTACTTC
CDR3aa: CASKTGTSGRRQETQYF

d_gene: NA
j_gene: TRBJ1-5
v_gene: TRBV21-1
abundance: few
CDR3nt: TGTGCCAGCAGCATGGAGGGCAATCAGCCCCAGCATTTT
CDR3aa: CASSMEGNQPQHF

d_gene: NA
j_gene: TRBJ2-3
v_gene: TRBV5-8
abundance: NA
CDR3nt: TGTGCCAGCAGCTTTTTCGGGTGGAGAAGCACAGATACGCAGTATTTT
CDR3aa: CASSFFGWRSTDTQYF

d_gene: TRBD2
j_gene: TRBJ2-7
v_gene: TRBV7-2
abundance: NA
CDR3nt: TGTGCCAGCAGCTTAGGATGGACTAGCGACTACGAGCAGTACTTC
CDR3aa: CASSLGWTSDYEQYF

d_gene: TRBD1
j_gene: TRBJ2-3
v_gene: TRBV28
abundance: NA
CDR3nt: TGTGCCAGCCGGGACAGGGGGCGAACAGATACGCAGTATTTT
CDR3aa: CASRDRGRTDTQYF

d_gene: NA
j_gene: TRBJ2-7
v_gene: TRBV9
abundance: NA
CDR3nt: TGTGCCAGCAGCGTAGGACAAGCGAGCTCCTACGAGCAGTACTTC
CDR3aa: CASSVGQASSYEQYF

d_gene: NA
j_gene: TRBJ2-5
v_gene: TRBV15
abundance: NA
CDR3nt: TGTGCCACCAGCAGAGGAGGTGAAGCTCAAGAGACCCAGTACTTC
CDR3aa: CATSRGGEAQETQYF

d_gene: TRBD2
j_gene: TRBJ2-5
v_gene: TRBV6-5
abundance: NA
CDR3nt: TGTGCCAGCGTGGGATCCGGGGGGACGCAGGAGACCCAGTACTTC
CDR3aa: CASVGSGGTQETQYF

d_gene: TRBD1
j_gene: TRBJ2-5
v_gene: TRBV5-1
abundance: NA
CDR3nt: TGCGCCAGCAGCTTGGGGGACAGTCAAGAGACCCAGTACTTC
CDR3aa: CASSLGDSQETQYF

d_gene: NA
j_gene: TRBJ1-5
v_gene: TRBV30
abundance: NA
CDR3nt: TGTGCCTGCGACAGCAGTGCGACTTATAGCAATCAGCCCCAGCATTTT
CDR3aa: CACDSSATYSNQPQHF

d_gene: NA
j_gene: TRBJ2-7
v_gene: TRBV5-1
abundance: few
CDR3nt: TGCGCCAGCAGCTTGGGAGACGGAACCGTGCAGTACTTC
CDR3aa: CASSLGDGTVQYF

d_gene: NA
j_gene: TRBJ1-6
v_gene: TRBV19
abundance: once
CDR3nt: TGTGCCAGTAGTGGAGGGAATAATTCACCCCTCCACTTT
CDR3aa: CASSGGNNSPLHF

d_gene: NA
j_gene: TRBJ1-4
v_gene: TRBV19
abundance: NA
CDR3nt: TGTGCCAGTAGTACATTGACGGGTAATGAAAAACTGTTTTTT
CDR3aa: CASSTLTGNEKLFF

d_gene: NA
j_gene: TRBJ1-2
v_gene: TRBV7-3
abundance: NA
CDR3nt: TGTGCCAGCAGCTTTGGGGACATGGTGACTAACTATGGCTACACCTTC
CDR3aa: CASSFGDMVTNYGYTF

d_gene: TRBD2
j_gene: TRBJ2-5
v_gene: TRBV4-1
abundance: NA
CDR3nt: TGCGCCAGCAGCCAAGGTTCTAGCGGGAGGCTCTTCCAAGAGACCCAGTACTTC
CDR3aa: CASSQGSSGRLFQETQYF

d_gene: NA
j_gene: TRBJ1-5
v_gene: TRBV6-1
abundance: NA
CDR3nt: TGTGCCACCAAATCGGGGTCCTATCAGCCCCAGCATTTT
CDR3aa: CATKSGSYQPQHF

d_gene: NA
j_gene: TRBJ1-1
v_gene: TRBV28
abundance: NA
CDR3nt: TGTGCCAGCAGTTTGGACGGACTTATGAACACTGAAGCTTTCTTT
CDR3aa: CASSLDGLMNTEAFF

d_gene: TRBD2
j_gene: TRBJ2-2
v_gene: TRBV25-1
abundance: NA
CDR3nt: TGTGCCATCGGGACTAGGCCGAACACCGGGGAGCTGTTTTTT
CDR3aa: CAIGTRPNTGELFF